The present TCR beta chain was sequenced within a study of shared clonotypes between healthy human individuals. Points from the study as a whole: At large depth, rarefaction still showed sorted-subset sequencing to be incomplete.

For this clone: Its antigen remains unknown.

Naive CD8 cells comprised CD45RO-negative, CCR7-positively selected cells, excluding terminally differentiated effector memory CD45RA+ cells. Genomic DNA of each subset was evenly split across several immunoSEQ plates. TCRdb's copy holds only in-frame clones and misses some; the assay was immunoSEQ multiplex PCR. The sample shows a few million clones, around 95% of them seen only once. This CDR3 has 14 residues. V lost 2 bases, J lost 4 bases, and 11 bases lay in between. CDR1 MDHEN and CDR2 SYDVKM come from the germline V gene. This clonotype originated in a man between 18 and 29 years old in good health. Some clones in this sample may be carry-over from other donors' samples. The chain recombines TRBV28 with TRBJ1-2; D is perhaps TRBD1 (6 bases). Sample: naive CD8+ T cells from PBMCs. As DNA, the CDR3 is TGTGCCAGCAGTTTAACGGGGGCAGGCTATGGCTACACCTTC. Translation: CASSLTGAGYGYTF.